This record concerns one TCR beta chain sequence. Its antigen is unidentified. Using immunoSEQ multiplex PCR, the repertoire was profiled, and TCRdb retains in-frame clones only, with some absent. The data show 65,000 to 95,000 clones, roughly 85% seen once. The source of the sample is a study of OX40 agonist ivuxolimab in advanced cancers. The overall study: Patients in dose escalation had liver, melanoma, kidney or head and neck cancers. Earlier treatment with anti-PD-1, anti-PD-L1 or anti-CTLA-4 was permitted, and over 35% had received some.

Patients with autoimmune history or systemic immunosuppression were excluded. Findings of the study overall: Clonal expansion from baseline to week 6 occurred in both CD4+ and CD8+ T cells.

Germline V gene sequence: CDR1 SGHTA, CDR2 FQGTGA. There are 16 residues in the CDR3. Trimming took 1 base from V and 4 from J; bases not matched to a gene: 3. The material sequenced was CD4+ or CD8+ T cells sorted from blood, taken in a trial of the OX40 agonist ivuxolimab. This TCR came from an adult with an advanced solid tumor such as melanoma, head and neck, liver or kidney cancer. The rearrangement joins TRBV7-3 to TRBJ2-6, with 8 bases identical to TRBD2. The CDR3 loop reads CASSLRAGAGANVLTF. Written as DNA, the CDR3 is TGTGCCAGCAGCTTAAGAGCGGGGGCAGGGGCCAACGTCCTGACTTTC.